The clone carrying this TCR beta chain was counted only a few times. All enrollees were about 18 to 89 years old and from approximately 25 US areas. Participants had their cohort set by participant-reported clinical history. All recovered Cohort 3 donors got two negative PCRs, got clearance, or saw symptom resolution. The data belong to a study of blood T cell repertoires in COVID-19. The CDR3 runs to 12 residues. After removal of 5 bases from V and 4 bases from J, the junction contained 1 base not matched to a gene. Profiling relied on immunoSEQ multiplex PCR, and the TCRdb table lists in-frame clones only, not all of them. The table has about 370,000 clones, 75% to 90% seen once.

The source is a man younger than 35 who had recovered from COVID-19. The V call is TRBV12-3 or TRBV12-4, the J call TRBJ2-7; 8 positions match TRBD1. The sample comprised PBMCs or T cells enriched from blood (not recorded which). CDR3: CASSTGGYEQYF. The CDR3 DNA follows: TGTGCCAGCAGTACAGGGGGATACGAGCAGTACTTC.